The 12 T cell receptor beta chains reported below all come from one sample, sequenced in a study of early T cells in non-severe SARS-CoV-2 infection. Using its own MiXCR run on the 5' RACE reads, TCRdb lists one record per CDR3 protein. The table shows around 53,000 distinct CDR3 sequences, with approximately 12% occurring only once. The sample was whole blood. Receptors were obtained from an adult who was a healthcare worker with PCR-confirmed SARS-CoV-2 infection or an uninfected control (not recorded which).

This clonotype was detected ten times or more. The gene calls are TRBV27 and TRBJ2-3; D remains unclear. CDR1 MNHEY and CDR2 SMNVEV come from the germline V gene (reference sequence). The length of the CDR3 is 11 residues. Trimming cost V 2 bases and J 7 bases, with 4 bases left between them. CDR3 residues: CASSLGNTQYF. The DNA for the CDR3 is TGTGCCAGCAGTTTAGGCAATACGCAGTATTTT.

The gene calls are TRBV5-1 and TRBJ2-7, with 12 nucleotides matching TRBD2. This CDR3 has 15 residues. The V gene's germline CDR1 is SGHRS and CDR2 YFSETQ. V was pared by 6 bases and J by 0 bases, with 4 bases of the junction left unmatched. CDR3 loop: CASTRTSGASYEQYF. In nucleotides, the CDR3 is TGCGCCAGCACCCGGACTAGCGGGGCCTCCTACGAGCAGTACTTC.

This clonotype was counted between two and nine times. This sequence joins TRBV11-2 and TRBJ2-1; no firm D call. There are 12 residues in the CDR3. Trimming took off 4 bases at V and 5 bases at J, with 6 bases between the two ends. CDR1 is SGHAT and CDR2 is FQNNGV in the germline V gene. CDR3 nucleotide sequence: TGTGCCAGCAGCTCAGCTAACAATGAGCAGTTCTTC. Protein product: CASSSANNEQFF.

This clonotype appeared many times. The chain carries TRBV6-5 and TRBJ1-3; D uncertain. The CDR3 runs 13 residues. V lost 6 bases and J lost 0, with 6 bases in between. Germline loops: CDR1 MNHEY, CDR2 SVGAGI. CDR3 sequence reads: CASRQSSGNTIYF. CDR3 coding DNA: TGTGCCAGCAGGCAGAGCTCTGGAAACACCATATATTTT.

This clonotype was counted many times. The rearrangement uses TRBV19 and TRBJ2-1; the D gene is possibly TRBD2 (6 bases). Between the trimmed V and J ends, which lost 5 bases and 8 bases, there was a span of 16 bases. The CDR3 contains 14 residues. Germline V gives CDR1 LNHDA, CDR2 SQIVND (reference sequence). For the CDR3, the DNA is TGTGCCAGTAGTGGGGGTCGAGGGGACTATGAGCAGTTCTTC. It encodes CASSGGRGDYEQFF.

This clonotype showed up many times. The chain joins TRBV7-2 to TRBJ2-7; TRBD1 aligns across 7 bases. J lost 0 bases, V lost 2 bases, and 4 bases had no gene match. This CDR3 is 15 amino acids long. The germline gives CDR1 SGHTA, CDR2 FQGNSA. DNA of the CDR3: TGTGCCAGCAGCTTAAGGGACAGTTCCTCCTACGAGCAGTACTTC. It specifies CASSLRDSSSYEQYF. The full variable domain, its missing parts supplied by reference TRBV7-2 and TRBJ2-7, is GAGVSQSPSNKVTEKGKDVELRCDPISGHTALYWYRQSLGQGLEFLIYFQGNSAPDKSGLPSDRFSAERTGGSVSTLTIQRTQQEDSAVYLCASSLRDSSSYEQYFGPGTRLTVT.

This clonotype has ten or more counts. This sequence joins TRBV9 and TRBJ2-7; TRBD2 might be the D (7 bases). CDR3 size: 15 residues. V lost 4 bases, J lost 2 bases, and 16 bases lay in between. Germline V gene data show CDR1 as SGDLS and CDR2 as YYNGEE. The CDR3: CASSLQVGGPYEQYF. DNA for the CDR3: TGTGCCAGCAGCCTACAGGTGGGGGGGCCCTACGAGCAGTACTTC.

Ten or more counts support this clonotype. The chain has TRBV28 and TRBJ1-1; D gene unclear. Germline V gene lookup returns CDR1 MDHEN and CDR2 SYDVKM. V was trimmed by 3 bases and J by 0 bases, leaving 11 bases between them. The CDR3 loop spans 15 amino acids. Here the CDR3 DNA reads TGTGCCAGCAGTTTGTCTGAAGGGATGAACACTGAAGCTTTCTTT. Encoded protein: CASSLSEGMNTEAFF.

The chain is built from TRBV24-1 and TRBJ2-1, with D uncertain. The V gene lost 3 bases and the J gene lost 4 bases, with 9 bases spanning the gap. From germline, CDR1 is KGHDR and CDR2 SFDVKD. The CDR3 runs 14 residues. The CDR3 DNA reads TGTGCCACCAGTGATACCCCGCAGTACAATGAGCAGTTCTTC. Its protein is CATSDTPQYNEQFF.

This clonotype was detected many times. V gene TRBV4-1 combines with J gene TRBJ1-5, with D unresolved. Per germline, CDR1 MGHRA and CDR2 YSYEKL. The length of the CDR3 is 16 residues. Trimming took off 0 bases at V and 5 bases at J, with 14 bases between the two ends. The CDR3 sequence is CASSQDPGSRHQPQHF. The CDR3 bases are TGCGCCAGCAGCCAAGACCCGGGATCCAGGCATCAGCCCCAGCATTTT.

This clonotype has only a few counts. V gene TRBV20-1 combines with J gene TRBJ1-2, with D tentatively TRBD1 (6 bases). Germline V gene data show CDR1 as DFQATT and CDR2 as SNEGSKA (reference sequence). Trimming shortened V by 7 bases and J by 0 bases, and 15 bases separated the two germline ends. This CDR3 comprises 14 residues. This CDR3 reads CSGGGGQANYGYTF. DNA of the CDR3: TGCAGTGGAGGGGGGGGTCAAGCTAACTATGGCTACACCTTC.

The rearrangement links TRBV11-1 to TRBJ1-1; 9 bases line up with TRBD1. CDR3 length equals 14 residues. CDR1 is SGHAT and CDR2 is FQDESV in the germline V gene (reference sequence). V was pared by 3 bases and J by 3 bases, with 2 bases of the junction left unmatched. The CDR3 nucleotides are TGTGCCAGCAGCTTTGGGACAGGGTACACTGAAGCTTTCTTT. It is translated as CASSFGTGYTEAFF. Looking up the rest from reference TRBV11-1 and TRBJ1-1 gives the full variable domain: EAEVAQSPRYKITEKSQAVAFWCDPISGHATLYWYRQILGQGPELLVQFQDESVVDDSQLPKDRFSAERLKGVDSTLKIQPAELGDSAMYLCASSFGTGYTEAFFGQGTRLTVV.